This T cell receptor (beta chain) was profiled in a study of shared T cell receptors in the human thymus (dated by TCRdb to about 2021). Notes on the research overall: The study examined how self-reactive, shared T-cell receptor alpha chains are generated in the human thymus.

V trim: 3 bases; J trim: 1 base; unmatched bases: 6. Counted from cysteine to phenylalanine, this CDR3 has 17 amino acids. Kept here is only the CDR3 DNA, which spans 51 bases and is read in frame from base 1. CDR1 is given as SGDLS and CDR2 as YYNGEE, both from the germline V gene. Comments on this clone: This receptor's antigen is unknown. Per-base quality was not reported, and no clone a single base away is much larger than it.

Receptor amplification or capture employed the immunoSEQ multiplex PCR assay. Drawn from immuneACCESS, this table holds only the in-frame rearrangements with V and J called that TCRdb kept. Clones are partly lost; checked studies trace under half to an unresolved V gene and leave the rest unexplained. In all, the sample holds 600,000 or so clones, and around 87% of those were seen once. The top ten clonotypes cover more than 0.009% of the sample. This sample also appeared in a second study, on human thymus T cells. As noted in the second study: Immunologically healthy infants undergoing open corrective cardiac surgery for congenital heart defects in Finland were used as donors. The thymus tissue came from surgical resects taken out during corrective cardiac surgery. Both the thymic and the peripheral blood repertoires appeared to show biased V and J gene segment usage. The related research reported highly overlapping thymic TCR repertoires among unrelated individuals. TCR alpha and beta repertoires from roughly 8 infant thymus samples and a few related peripheral blood samples were characterized in the study. The cohort included six male and a couple of female infants, with donor ages spanning 7 to 244 days. After being mechanically released from the tissue, thymocytes were kept at -70 degrees C in pellets of about 10-33 million cells. A QIAsymphony instrument was used to extract genomic DNA from the frozen cell pellets. TCRB and TCRAD loci were amplified from a standardized quantity of quality-controlled genomic DNA using the immunoSEQ multiplex PCR assay. The amplicons spanned the V(D)J region and were long enough to cover the CDR3 and allow V and J genes to be identified. Amplicon sequencing was performed on an Illumina platform through the commercial immunoSEQ service. Primer bias and sequencing errors were corrected as previously described, and TCRAD and TCRB were defined on the basis of the IMGT database. The repertoires were analysed using immunoSEQ Analyzer 3.0 and VDJTools for basic statistics, V/J segment usage, diversity estimates, rarefaction and pairwise overlap. Diversity was estimated with Chao1, ChaoE, Efron-Thisted, Shannon and inverse Simpson indices, and also on datasets down-sampled to the smallest sample. Repertoire overlap was determined by strict matching of CDR3 nucleotide sequence, V gene and J gene, and Jaccard-based multidimensional scaling clustering was applied. Thymus samples yielded on average approximately 800,000 unique TCRB clonotypes, compared with some 89,000 from blood samples.

The chain was built from TRBV9 and TRBJ2-3, with 12 junctional bases fitting TRBD2. The clonotype was recovered from a boy in the first two years of life with a congenital heart defect. Donor details come from another sample of the same person, matched by shared clones. Sequencing was performed on thymocytes. The bases are TGTGCCAGCAGCGGAGAGACTAGCGGGAGCGGCACAGATACGCAGTATTTT. The resulting protein is CASSGETSGSGTDTQYF. The variable domain in full, with residues beyond the CDR3 obtained from the reference TRBV9 and TRBJ2-3 genes, is DSGVTQTPKHLITATGQRVTLRCSPRSGDLSVYWYQQSLDQGLQFLIQYYNGEERAKGNILERFSAQQFPDLHSELNLSSLELGDSALYFCASSGETSGSGTDTQYFGPGTRLTVL.